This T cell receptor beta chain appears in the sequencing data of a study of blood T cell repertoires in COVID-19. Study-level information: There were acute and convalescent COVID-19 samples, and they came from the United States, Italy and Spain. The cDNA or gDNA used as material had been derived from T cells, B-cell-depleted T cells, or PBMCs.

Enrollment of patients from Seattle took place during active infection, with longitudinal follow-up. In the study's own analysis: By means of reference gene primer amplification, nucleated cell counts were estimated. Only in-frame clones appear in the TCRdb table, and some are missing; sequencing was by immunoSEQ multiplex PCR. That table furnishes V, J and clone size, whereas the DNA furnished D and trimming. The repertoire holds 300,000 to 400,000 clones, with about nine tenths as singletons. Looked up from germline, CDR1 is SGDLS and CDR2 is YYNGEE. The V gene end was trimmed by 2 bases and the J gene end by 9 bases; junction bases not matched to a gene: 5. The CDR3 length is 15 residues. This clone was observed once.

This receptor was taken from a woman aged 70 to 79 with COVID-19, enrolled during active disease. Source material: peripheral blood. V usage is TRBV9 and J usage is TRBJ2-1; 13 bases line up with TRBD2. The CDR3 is CASSVGLAGVVEQFF. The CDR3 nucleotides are TGTGCCAGCAGCGTTGGACTAGCGGGGGTGGTTGAGCAGTTCTTC.